The T cell receptor (beta chain) under discussion was sequenced for a study of blood T cell repertoires in COVID-19. The wider study: PBMCs, B-cell-depleted T cells, or T cells provided the cDNA or gDNA that made up the material.

Looked up from germline, CDR1 is SGHTA and CDR2 is FQGNSA. After removal of 5 bases from V and 2 bases from J, the junction contained 7 bases not matched to a gene. CDR3 length: 15 amino acids. Per the original data handling: Amplified reference gene primers provided the basis for estimating nucleated cell counts. TCRdb's table, derived via immunoSEQ multiplex PCR, lists solely in-frame clones and lacks some. V, J and clone size are those of that table, while D and trimming were read from the DNA. The table shows some 150,000 clones, with around 86% occurring only once. The source is a man between 65 and 85 years old with acute or convalescent COVID-19. The rearrangement uses TRBV7-2 and TRBJ2-5, with 8 bases identical to TRBD1. Sequenced sample: peripheral blood. CDR3 sequence reads: CASSPGTGVQETQYF. The DNA for the CDR3 is TGTGCCAGCAGCCCCGGGACAGGCGTACAAGAGACCCAGTACTTC. The full variable domain, in which reference TRBV7-2 and TRBJ2-5 provide the parts outside the CDR3, is GAGVSQSPSNKVTEKGKDVELRCDPISGHTALYWYRQSLGQGLEFLIYFQGNSAPDKSGLPSDRFSAERTGGSVSTLTIQRTQQEDSAVYLCASSPGTGVQETQYFGPGTRLLVL.